This is a list of T cell receptor beta chains from one sample in a study of blood T cell repertoires in COVID-19. Profiling relied on immunoSEQ multiplex PCR, and the TCRdb table lists in-frame clones only, not all of them. The data show about 330,000 clones, roughly 88% seen once. Sequenced material: peripheral blood. The source is a woman in her forties or fifties with active or convalescent COVID-19. Each CDR3 is given with its conserved first and last residue. A D gene is named only where the DNA matches it firmly. Rows give clone size only sometimes, using once, few, many, or a class for an expanded clone.

clone_size,v_call,d_call,j_call,cdr3_aa,cdr3_nt
.,TRBV30,.,TRBJ2-5,CAWSYLGGGSETQYF,TGTGCCTGGAGTTATTTGGGGGGAGGCTCAGAGACCCAGTACTTC
.,TRBV21-1,.,TRBJ2-1,CASSNPERNYNEQFF,TGTGCCAGCAGCAATCCTGAGCGAAACTACAATGAGCAGTTCTTC
.,TRBV28,.,TRBJ1-2,CASSPASLGMYGYTF,TGTGCCAGCAGCCCCGCGTCTTTGGGCATGTATGGCTACACCTTC
.,TRBV7-3,TRBD1,TRBJ2-3,CASSSGQGTDTQYF,TGTGCCAGCAGCTCCGGACAGGGGACAGATACGCAGTATTTT
.,TRBV16,.,TRBJ2-7,CASSRLRATGEQYF,TGTGCCAGCAGCCGCCTTCGGGCTACAGGGGAGCAGTACTTC
.,TRBV12-3/TRBV12-4,.,TRBJ1-6,CASSSTGRSPLHF,TGTGCCAGCAGTTCGACAGGAAGATCACCCCTCCACTTT
.,TRBV19,TRBD1,TRBJ2-7,CASSPLRQGDYEQYF,TGTGCCAGTAGTCCTCTACGACAGGGAGACTACGAGCAGTACTTC
.,TRBV3-1/TRBV3-2,.,TRBJ1-1,CASSRFEQAEAFF,TGTGCCAGCAGCCGCTTTGAGCAAGCTGAAGCTTTCTTT
.,TRBV3-1/TRBV3-2,TRBD2,TRBJ2-1,CASSQGGLDARNEQFF,TGTGCCAGCAGCCAAGGAGGACTAGACGCCCGGAATGAGCAGTTCTTC
.,TRBV19,.,TRBJ1-4,CASSPTGSAEKLFF,TGTGCCAGTAGCCCGACAGGCTCTGCTGAAAAACTGTTTTTT
.,TRBV6-2/TRBV6-3,.,TRBJ1-5,CASSTPGREGGQPQHF,TGTGCCAGCAGTACCCCTGGCAGGGAGGGGGGTCAGCCCCAGCATTTT
.,TRBV7-3,TRBD2,TRBJ2-3,CASSLSTSGGDTQYF,TGTGCCAGCAGCTTAAGTACCAGCGGGGGGGATACGCAGTATTTT
.,TRBV2,TRBD2,TRBJ2-1,CASSGFRTSGSSYNEQFF,TGTGCCAGCAGTGGATTTCGGACTAGCGGGAGCTCCTACAATGAGCAGTTCTTC
once,TRBV27,TRBD1,TRBJ1-1,CASSPRQGENTEAFF,TGTGCCAGCAGCCCTCGGCAGGGGGAGAACACTGAAGCTTTCTTT
.,TRBV6-6,.,TRBJ1-1,CASSYSAEAFF,TGTGCCAGCAGTTACTCGGCCGAAGCTTTCTTT
.,TRBV24-1,.,TRBJ1-5,CATSTRVDQPQHF,TGTGCCACCAGTACCAGGGTTGATCAGCCCCAGCATTTT
once,TRBV7-9,TRBD2,TRBJ2-3,CASSLGAGARTDTQYF,TGTGCCAGCAGCTTAGGAGCGGGGGCCCGCACAGATACGCAGTATTTT
.,TRBV7-9,TRBD1,TRBJ2-7,CASVEGQGAGEQYF,TGTGCCAGCGTTGAGGGACAGGGCGCAGGGGAGCAGTACTTC